The 2 T cell receptor beta chains in this list originate from one sample, sequenced in a study of cytomegalovirus exposure and HLA in healthy donors. Profiled with immunoSEQ multiplex PCR; TCRdb holds only in-frame clones, not every one. The sample has around 180,000 clones, about 82% seen once. The sequenced sample was PBMCs. These receptors were collected from a young woman in good health and CMV-seronegative.

The V gene is TRBV19, the J gene TRBJ1-4; the D gene is possibly TRBD1 (6 bases). V lost 5 bases, J lost 6 bases, and 13 bases lay in between. Per the germline V gene, CDR1 is LNHDA and CDR2 is SQIVND (reference sequence). CDR3 length: 14 amino acids. CDR3 loop: CASSPGGLDEKLFF. DNA for the CDR3: TGTGCCAGTAGTCCGGGGGGCCTTGATGAAAAACTGTTTTTT.

The chain is built from TRBV5-3 and TRBJ1-2; TRBD1 matches at 7 bases. TRBV5-3 is labeled an ORF, and its function is uncertain. V shed 2 bases, J shed 3 bases, and the junction held 10 bases outside the gene matches. This CDR3 region has 16 residues. This CDR3 is CARSFTQDRIDYGYTF. In DNA, the CDR3 is TGTGCCAGAAGCTTCACCCAGGACAGGATAGACTATGGCTACACCTTC.